This entry is about one T cell receptor (beta chain). The data originate from a study of blood T cell repertoires in COVID-19. About the research overall: Both acute and convalescent COVID-19 samples were obtained from the United States, Italy and Spain. Sample material is recorded as cDNA or gDNA derived from T cells, B-cell-depleted T cells, or PBMCs.

Seattle patients were enrolled during active infection and followed longitudinally. The CDR3 totals 13 residues. Germline assignment: CDR1 SGHTA and CDR2 FQGTGA. Trimming took 1 base from V and 5 from J, leaving 8 bases between them. Profiling relied on immunoSEQ multiplex PCR, and the TCRdb table lists in-frame clones only, not all of them. The sample holds about 170,000 clones, 84% seen once. The TCR originated in a woman of 80 years or more with COVID-19, enrolled during active disease. The sequenced sample consisted of peripheral blood. V and J are TRBV7-3 and TRBJ2-5, with D maybe TRBD1 (5 bases). CDR3 residues: CASSLNRRETQYF. The CDR3 coding sequence is TGTGCCAGCAGCTTAAACAGGCGCGAGACCCAGTACTTC.